These 7 T cell receptor beta chains came from one sample sequenced in a study of CD8+ T cells in alopecia areata. Treatment noted: oral pan-JAK inhibitor, 5-10 mg twice daily. Sequencing used cDNA as its template, made by extracting RNA and reverse transcribing it. TCRdb's copy holds only in-frame clones and misses some; the assay was immunoSEQ multiplex PCR. This table holds around 160,000 clones, approximately 60% found once. The sample was CD4+ T cells sorted from blood, taken at week 24, from a patient treated with tofacitinib. The source of these receptors is a human donor with alopecia areata.

The count of this clone is one. The chain couples TRBV5-1 to TRBJ2-5; TRBD1 matches at 8 bases. This CDR3 contains 15 residues. V dropped 1 base and J dropped 5; count of bases not matched to a gene: 7. Germline-derived CDR1 and CDR2 are SGHRS and YFSETQ. The chain's CDR3 is CASSLQGARSETQYF. The CDR3 bases are TGCGCCAGCAGCTTGCAGGGGGCGCGGTCGGAGACCCAGTACTTC.

This clone was observed many times. The same CDR3 can be traced to other DNA sequences in this sample. CDR3 loop: CASSLDTQETQYF. In DNA, the CDR3 is TGCGCCAGCAGCTTGGATACCCAAGAGACCCAGTACTTC. The V call is TRBV5-1, the J call TRBJ2-5; no definite D call. The CDR3 has 13 amino acids. The germline V gene has CDR1 SGHRS and CDR2 YFSETQ. Trimming stripped 0 bases from V and 1 base from J, with 4 bases between.

The chain combines TRBV29-1 with TRBJ2-7, with D possibly being TRBD1 or TRBD2 (6 bases each). Germline V gene sequence: CDR1 SQVTM, CDR2 ANQGSEA. The CDR3 totals 13 residues. Trimming removed 1 base from V and 6 bases from J, with 13 bases in between. CDR3: CSVEVVRGGEQYF. DNA for the CDR3: TGCAGCGTTGAAGTGGTCAGGGGAGGCGAGCAGTACTTC.

The chain combines TRBV29-1 with TRBJ2-4; TRBD1 agrees at 7 bases. Germline V gene sequence: CDR1 SQVTM, CDR2 ANQGSEA. The CDR3 runs 15 residues. Trimming at V came to 4 bases and at J to 2 bases, leaving 8 bases not matched to a gene. The CDR3 loop reads CSVVSRGFTKNIQYF. The CDR3 bases are TGCAGCGTTGTCAGCAGGGGGTTTACCAAAAACATTCAGTACTTC.

The rearrangement links TRBV18 to TRBJ1-4, with TRBD1 matching 10 bases. V dropped 3 bases and J dropped 8; count of bases not matched to a gene: 6. This CDR3 has 15 amino acids. The V gene's germline CDR1 is KGHSH and CDR2 LQKENI. As DNA, the CDR3 is TGTGCCAGCTCACCTACCGGGACAGGGGACGAAAAACTGTTTTTT. Amino acids: CASSPTGTGDEKLFF.

The gene calls are TRBV30 and TRBJ1-4; D is possibly TRBD1 (6 bases). Trimming shortened V by 5 bases and J by 10 bases, and 20 bases separated the two germline ends. The CDR3 has 14 amino acids. In germline, CDR1 is GTSNPN, CDR2 SVGIG (reference sequence). CDR3: CAWGRGKGERKLFF. CDR3 DNA sequence: TGTGCCTGGGGCAGGGGTAAAGGGGAAAGAAAACTGTTTTTT. The full variable domain, rest sourced from reference TRBV30 and TRBJ1-4, is SQTIHQWPATLVQPVGSPLSLECTVEGTSNPNLYWYRQAAGRGLQLLFYSVGIGQISSEVPQNLSASRPQDRQFILSSKKLLLSDSGFYLCAWGRGKGERKLFFGSGTQLSVL.

The chain couples TRBV4-2 to TRBJ1-2; 8 bases are a match to TRBD1. Losses at the gene ends were 2 bases for V and 8 bases for J; bases not matched to a gene: 7. This CDR3 has 14 amino acids. The germline gives CDR1 LGHNA, CDR2 YNFKEQ. CDR3: CASSQPPGQEGYTF. The CDR3 DNA follows: TGTGCCAGCAGCCAACCTCCGGGACAGGAGGGCTACACCTTC.